This record covers a single TCR beta chain. This sample is part of a study of blood T cell repertoires in COVID-19. Study summary: COVID-19 samples collected from the United States, Italy and Spain covered acute and convalescent phases.

Germline assignment: CDR1 MNHEY and CDR2 SVGEGT. Germline trimming cut 1 base from V and 1 base from J; bases unmatched to any gene: 5. The CDR3 contains 16 residues. TCRdb keeps only in-frame clones here, not all; method: immunoSEQ multiplex PCR. The sample includes 200,000 to 250,000 clones, approximately 90% of them seen just once. All recovered Cohort 3 donors got two negative PCRs, got clearance, or saw symptom resolution. The V gene is TRBV6-2 or TRBV6-3, the J gene TRBJ2-7; 9 nucleotides agree with TRBD1. The sample was PBMCs or T cells enriched from blood (not recorded which). The clonotype originates from a man younger than 40 who had recovered from COVID-19. The CDR3 nucleotides read TGTGCCAGCAGTTACTTTGCCGGACAGGGGTCCTACGAGCAGTACTTC. It encodes CASSYFAGQGSYEQYF.